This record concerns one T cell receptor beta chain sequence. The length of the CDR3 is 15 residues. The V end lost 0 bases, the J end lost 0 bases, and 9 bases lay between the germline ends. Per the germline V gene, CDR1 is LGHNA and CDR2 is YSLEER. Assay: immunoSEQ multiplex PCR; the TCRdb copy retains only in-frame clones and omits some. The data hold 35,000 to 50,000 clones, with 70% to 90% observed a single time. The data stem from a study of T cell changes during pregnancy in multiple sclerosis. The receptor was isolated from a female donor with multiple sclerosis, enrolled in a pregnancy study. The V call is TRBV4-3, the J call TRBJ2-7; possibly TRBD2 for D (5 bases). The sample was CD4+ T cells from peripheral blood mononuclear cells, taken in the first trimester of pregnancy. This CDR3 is CASSQEAGTSYEQYF. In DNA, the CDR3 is TGCGCCAGCAGCCAAGAGGCGGGTACCTCCTACGAGCAGTACTTC.